The 17 T cell receptor beta chains reported below all come from one sample, sequenced in a study of cytomegalovirus exposure and HLA in healthy donors (dated by TCRdb to 2015 to 2018). Libraries came from the immunoSEQ multiplex PCR assay. A mixture of 60 forward primers for TCR Vbeta segments and 13 reverse primers for TCR Jbeta segments was used in the multiplex PCR. Entries here come from immuneACCESS through TCRdb and include only in-frame sequences with V and J called. Some clones fail to appear in such tables; in the studies checked, an unresolved V gene covers under half of the shortfall, and the cause of the remainder is unknown. The sample table records fewer than 150,000 clones; roughly four fifths of these occur just once. Together, the top ten hold 2% to 2.5% of the sample. The sample was PBMCs. These receptors all stem from a man aged 25 to 45 in good health and CMV-seronegative.

The chain recombines TRBV9 with TRBJ2-1, with D possibly being TRBD1 (6 bases). The CDR3 extends over 14 amino acids. Per germline, CDR1 SGDLS and CDR2 YYNGEE. Trimming left V 0 bases short and J 11 bases short, with 15 bases between. CDR3 coding DNA: TGTGCCAGCAGCGTAGATTGGGACACAAGGCAGCAGTTCTTC. This sequence encodes CASSVDWDTRQQFF.

The chain is built from TRBV28 and TRBJ1-4, with 12 bases lining up with TRBD1. This CDR3 is built from 17 residues. V trimming: 6 bases; J trimming: 3 bases; junction bases outside the gene matches: 8. Germline V CDR1 and CDR2: MDHEN, SYDVKM. Here the CDR3 DNA reads TGTGCCAGCAGAACTGGGACAGGGGGCTTAGCTAATGAAAAACTGTTTTTT. Translation gives CASRTGTGGLANEKLFF.

The J gene is TRBJ2-5, the V gene TRBV2; D gene uncertain. The germline V and J ends were trimmed by 0 bases and 1 base, with 12 bases remaining between them. Looked up from germline, CDR1 is SNHLY and CDR2 is FYNNEI. The length of the CDR3 is 16 residues. As DNA, the CDR3 is TGTGCCAGCAGTGAAGCGTGGGCTAACTCCCAAGAGACCCAGTACTTC. Translation: CASSEAWANSQETQYF.

This clone was counted between two and nine times. The J gene is TRBJ2-3, the V gene TRBV9, with no clear D. Looked up from germline, CDR1 is SGDLS and CDR2 is YYNGEE. Trimming left V 1 base short and J 5 bases short, with 5 bases between. This CDR3 has 12 amino acids. CDR3 protein: CASSVSGDTQYF. The DNA for the CDR3 is TGTGCCAGCAGCGTATCGGGAGATACGCAGTATTTT. The whole variable domain, remainder taken from reference TRBV9 and TRBJ2-3, is DSGVTQTPKHLITATGQRVTLRCSPRSGDLSVYWYQQSLDQGLQFLIQYYNGEERAKGNILERFSAQQFPDLHSELNLSSLELGDSALYFCASSVSGDTQYFGPGTRLTVL.

This chain connects TRBV29-1 to TRBJ2-5; D unresolved. The length of the CDR3 is 13 residues. Trimming took 2 bases from V and 5 from J, leaving 12 bases between them. The germline V gene has CDR1 SQVTM and CDR2 ANQGSEA. The chain's CDR3 is CSVEPGIEETQYF. The CDR3 DNA reads TGCAGCGTTGAACCGGGTATCGAGGAGACCCAGTACTTC.

V is TRBV10-3 and J is TRBJ1-4; no firm D call. Trimming took 4 bases from V and 7 from J, leaving 7 bases between them. The CDR3 sequence is 12 residues long. Germline CDR1 ENHRY, CDR2 SYGVKD. The CDR3, as DNA: TGTGCCATCAGTGGTTTCGGTGAAAAACTGTTTTTT. Its translation is CAISGFGEKLFF.

The chain carries TRBV19 and TRBJ1-1; the D is unclear. The V and J ends lost 1 base and 3 bases respectively, with 3 bases between them. This CDR3 spans 12 amino acids. The germline CDR1 and CDR2 sequences are LNHDA and SQIVND (reference sequence). CDR3 in amino acids: CASSIGHTEAFF. Here the CDR3 DNA reads TGTGCCAGTAGTATAGGGCACACTGAAGCTTTCTTT.

V gene TRBV5-1 combines with J gene TRBJ2-5; 7 bases line up with TRBD1. CDR3 length: 14 amino acids. Germline V CDR1 and CDR2: SGHRS, YFSETQ. V shed 4 bases and J 5 bases; nucleotides not matched to a gene: 8. CDR3 DNA: TGCGCCAGCAGCGCAGGGGGTAGAAGGGAGACCCAGTACTTC. Amino acid sequence: CASSAGGRRETQYF.

The V call is TRBV4-1, the J call TRBJ1-3; the D gene is possibly TRBD1 (5 bases). V gave up 4 bases and J gave up 4 bases, with 23 bases separating them. The CDR3 runs to 18 residues. The germline gives CDR1 MGHRA, CDR2 YSYEKL. CDR3 nucleotide sequence: TGCGCCAGCAGCCTCAATAGCCTCGGCTGGGGCTCCGGAAACACCATATATTTT. Translated: CASSLNSLGWGSGNTIYF.

V usage is TRBV6-5 and J usage is TRBJ1-2; the D gene is possibly TRBD1 (6 bases). Between the trimmed V and J ends, which lost 7 bases and 8 bases, there was a span of 20 bases. Germline loops: CDR1 MNHEY, CDR2 SVGAGI. This CDR3 is 14 amino acids long. CDR3 nucleotides: TGTGCCAGCACTCGTCTGACAGGATGGAAGGGCTACACCTTC. Translated: CASTRLTGWKGYTF.

V gene TRBV6-5 combines with J gene TRBJ2-1; 10 nucleotides match TRBD2. Germline V CDR1 and CDR2: MNHEY, SVGAGI. The CDR3 contains 15 residues. V gave up 5 bases and J gave up 5 bases; unmatched junction bases: 6. CDR3 amino acids: CASSALAGVNNEQFF. CDR3 DNA: TGTGCCAGCAGTGCCCTAGCGGGAGTAAACAATGAGCAGTTCTTC.

CDR3 amino acids: CASSQPGTEYEQYF. The DNA of the CDR3 is TGCGCCAGCAGCCAACCCGGGACAGAGTACGAGCAGTACTTC. The V call is TRBV4-1, the J call TRBJ2-7, with 7 bases aligning to TRBD1. The CDR3 length is 14 residues. The V segment lost 2 bases and the J segment 4 bases; nucleotides outside the gene matches: 5. Germline lookup yields CDR1 MGHRA and CDR2 YSYEKL.

V usage is TRBV6-4 and J usage is TRBJ2-1; 8 positions agree with TRBD2. The V gene end was trimmed by 6 bases and the J gene end by 8 bases; junction bases not matched to a gene: 15. Germline V CDR1 and CDR2: MRHNA, SNTAGT. The CDR3 covers 16 residues. CDR3 coding DNA: TGTGCCAGCAGCCCTCGGGGCCTAGCGGGTAGAGATGAGCAGTTCTTC. Protein product: CASSPRGLAGRDEQFF.

The genes are TRBV2 and TRBJ1-2; 8 bases are shared with TRBD1. Germline V gene sequence: CDR1 SNHLY, CDR2 FYNNEI. Losses at the gene ends were 9 bases for V and 0 bases for J; bases not matched to a gene: 3. This CDR3 comprises 13 residues. The CDR3 loop reads CARTGGSNYGYTF. CDR3 DNA: TGTGCCAGAACAGGGGGTTCTAACTATGGCTACACCTTC. Full variable domain (remainder filled in from reference TRBV2 and TRBJ1-2): EPEVTQTPSHQVTQMGQEVILRCVPISNHLYFYWYRQILGQKVEFLVSFYNNEISEKSEIFDDQFSVERPDGSNFTLKIRSTKLEDSAMYFCARTGGSNYGYTFGSGTRLTVV.

The chain couples TRBV27 to TRBJ1-6; D may be TRBD1 (6 bases). The CDR3 runs 13 residues. Germline CDR1 and CDR2: MNHEY and SMNVEV (reference sequence). Trimming removed 5 bases from V and 7 bases from J, with 9 bases in between. This CDR3 is CASSQDRNSPLHF. The CDR3, as DNA: TGTGCCAGCAGTCAGGACAGAAATTCACCCCTCCACTTT.

V usage is TRBV6-5 and J usage is TRBJ1-5; D may be TRBD1 (5 bases). This CDR3 region has 13 residues. Germline assignment: CDR1 MNHEY and CDR2 SVGAGI. The V end was cut by 5 bases, the J end by 9 bases, with 14 bases between. The CDR3 region is CASSIRRDRPQHF. The CDR3 DNA reads TGTGCCAGCAGTATCCGCAGGGATAGGCCCCAGCATTTT.

This clone was recorded once. This chain joins TRBV11-2 and TRBJ2-1, with 7 bases fitting TRBD2. Germline V gene lookup returns CDR1 SGHAT and CDR2 FQNNGV. V lost 1 base, J lost 0 bases, and 0 bases stayed unmatched. The CDR3 runs to 15 residues. The CDR3 loop is CASSLGGSSYNEQFF. The DNA for the CDR3 is TGTGCCAGCAGCTTAGGCGGGAGCTCCTACAATGAGCAGTTCTTC.